This TCR beta chain was recovered during a study of blood T cell repertoires in COVID-19. Study details: Both acute and convalescent COVID-19 samples were obtained from the United States, Italy and Spain. Sources were T cells, B-cell-depleted T cells, or PBMCs; the material itself was cDNA or gDNA.

Trimming took 6 bases from V and 5 from J; bases not matched to a gene: 5. The CDR3 consists of 13 residues. As processed by the authors: Counts of nucleated cells, estimated from reference gene primer amplification, were obtained. Sequencing was performed with immunoSEQ multiplex PCR; in TCRdb, only in-frame clones are kept and a portion is missing. That table is the source of V, J and clone size, and D and trimming were worked out from the DNA. Found here are about 210,000 clones, approximately 89% of them singletons; the top ten hold around 4.8%. This TCR came from a woman aged 40-49 years with acute or convalescent COVID-19. Sequenced: peripheral blood. The V and J genes are TRBV12-3 or TRBV12-4 and TRBJ2-5, with TRBD2 matching over 8 bases. CDR3 sequence reads: CASRRGADETQYF. DNA for the CDR3: TGTGCCAGCAGGCGGGGGGCGGATGAGACCCAGTACTTC.